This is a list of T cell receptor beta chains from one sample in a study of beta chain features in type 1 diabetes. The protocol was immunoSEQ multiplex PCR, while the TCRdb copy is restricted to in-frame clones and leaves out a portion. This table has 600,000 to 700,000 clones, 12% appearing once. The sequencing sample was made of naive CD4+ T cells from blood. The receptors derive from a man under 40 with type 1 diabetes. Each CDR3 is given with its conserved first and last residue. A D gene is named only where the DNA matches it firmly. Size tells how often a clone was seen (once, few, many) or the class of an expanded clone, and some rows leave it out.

CAWSVRVPYEQYF,TGTGCCTGGAGTGTAAGGGTGCCCTACGAGCAGTACTTC,few,TRBV30,13,.,TRBJ2-7
CASSVGALAGSTDTQYF,TGTGCCAGCAGCGTAGGTGCACTAGCGGGGAGCACAGATACGCAGTATTTT,few,TRBV9,17,TRBD2,TRBJ2-3
CASKLGISTDTQYF,TGTGCCAGCAAACTGGGCATCTCCACAGATACGCAGTATTTT,few,TRBV6-5,14,.,TRBJ2-3
CASSLEGTGDGYTF,TGTGCCAGCAGCTTGGAGGGGACAGGGGATGGCTACACCTTC,.,TRBV5-4,14,TRBD1,TRBJ1-2
CASSLGRDRENQQYF,TGTGCCAGCAGCTTAGGCCGGGACAGGGAGAACCAGCAGTACTTC,.,TRBV13,15,TRBD1,TRBJ2-7
CSVRTGSSTDTQYF,TGCAGCGTTCGGACAGGGTCCAGCACAGATACGCAGTATTTT,.,TRBV29-1,14,TRBD1,TRBJ2-3
CASSLIGSGNTIYF,TGTGCCAGCAGCTTAATCGGCTCTGGAAACACCATATATTTT,few,TRBV7-2,14,.,TRBJ1-3
CASSVWESRTMNTEAFF,TGTGCCAGCAGTGTCTGGGAGTCCCGGACTATGAACACTGAAGCTTTCTTT,.,TRBV2,17,.,TRBJ1-1
CASSGGGLGYNEQFF,TGTGCCAGCAGCGGTGGGGGATTGGGCTACAATGAGCAGTTCTTC,few,TRBV9,15,.,TRBJ2-1
CASSLGVRSGDIQYF,TGTGCCAGCAGCTTAGGGGTTCGGTCTGGGGACATTCAGTACTTC,few,TRBV7-2,15,.,TRBJ2-4
CASSRQISYEQYF,TGTGCCAGCAGTCGACAGATCTCCTACGAGCAGTACTTC,few,TRBV6-5,13,.,TRBJ2-7
CALSRVGYTF,TGTGCCCTGAGCAGGGTCGGCTACACCTTC,few,TRBV7-9,10,.,TRBJ1-2
CAWRIKLTNEKLFF,TGTGCCTGGAGGATTAAGTTAACTAATGAAAAACTGTTTTTT,.,TRBV30,14,.,TRBJ1-4
CASKHVKQPRVRPLHF,TGTGCCAGCAAGCATGTAAAACAGCCCAGGGTTAGGCCCCTCCACTTT,.,TRBV7-2,16,.,TRBJ1-6
CASRGRDYLRNPLRTDTQYF,TGCGCCAGCAGGGGAAGGGATTACCTACGGAACCCCTTGAGGACAGATACGCAGTATTTT,.,TRBV5-1,20,.,TRBJ2-3